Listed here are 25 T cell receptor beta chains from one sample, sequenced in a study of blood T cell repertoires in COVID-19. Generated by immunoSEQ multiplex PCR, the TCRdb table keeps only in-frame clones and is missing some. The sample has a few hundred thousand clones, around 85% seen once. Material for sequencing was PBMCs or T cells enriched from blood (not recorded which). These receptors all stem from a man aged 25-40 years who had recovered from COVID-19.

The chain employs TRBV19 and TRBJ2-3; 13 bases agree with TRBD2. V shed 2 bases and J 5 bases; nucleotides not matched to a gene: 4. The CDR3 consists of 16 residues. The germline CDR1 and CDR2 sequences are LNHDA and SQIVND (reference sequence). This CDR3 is CASSIYRTSGGDTQYF. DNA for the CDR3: TGTGCCAGTAGTATATATAGGACTAGCGGGGGAGATACGCAGTATTTT.

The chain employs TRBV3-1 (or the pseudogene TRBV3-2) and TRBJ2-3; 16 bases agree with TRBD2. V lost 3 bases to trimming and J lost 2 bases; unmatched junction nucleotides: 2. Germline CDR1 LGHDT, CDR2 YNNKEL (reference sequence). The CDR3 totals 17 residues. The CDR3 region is CASSHGTSGGVTDTQYF. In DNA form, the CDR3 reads TGTGCCAGCAGCCACGGGACTAGCGGGGGGGTCACAGATACGCAGTATTTT.

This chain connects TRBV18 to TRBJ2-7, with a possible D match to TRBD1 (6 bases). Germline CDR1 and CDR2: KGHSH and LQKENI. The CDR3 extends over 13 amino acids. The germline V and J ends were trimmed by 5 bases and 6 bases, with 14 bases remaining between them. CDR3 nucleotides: TGTGCCAGCTCAAAAGGGGGAAGGGGCGAGCAGTACTTC. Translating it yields CASSKGGRGEQYF.

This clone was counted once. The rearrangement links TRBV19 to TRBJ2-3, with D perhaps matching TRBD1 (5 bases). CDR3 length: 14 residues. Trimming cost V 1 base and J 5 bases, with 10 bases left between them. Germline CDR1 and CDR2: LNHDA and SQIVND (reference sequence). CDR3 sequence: CASSIGRDIDTQYF. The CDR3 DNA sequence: TGTGCCAGTAGTATAGGCAGGGATATAGATACGCAGTATTTT.

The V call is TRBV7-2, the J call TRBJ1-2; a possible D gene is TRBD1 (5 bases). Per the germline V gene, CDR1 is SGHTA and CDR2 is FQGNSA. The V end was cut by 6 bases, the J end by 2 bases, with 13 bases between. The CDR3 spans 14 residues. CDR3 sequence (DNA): TGTGCCAGCAGGGGGCATCCGCTGAACTATGGCTACACCTTC. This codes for CASRGHPLNYGYTF.

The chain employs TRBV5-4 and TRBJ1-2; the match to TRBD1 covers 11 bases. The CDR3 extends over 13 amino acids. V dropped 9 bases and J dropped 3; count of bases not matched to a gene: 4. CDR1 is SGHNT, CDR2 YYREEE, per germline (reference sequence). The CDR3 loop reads CATRTGGDYGYTF. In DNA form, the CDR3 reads TGTGCCACCCGGACAGGGGGCGACTATGGCTACACCTTC.

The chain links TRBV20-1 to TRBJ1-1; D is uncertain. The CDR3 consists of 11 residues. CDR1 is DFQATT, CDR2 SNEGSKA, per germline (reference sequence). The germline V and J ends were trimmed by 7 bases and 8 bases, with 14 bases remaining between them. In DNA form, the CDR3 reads TGCAGTGAGGACGGCCTAGCAGAAGCTTTCTTT. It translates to CSEDGLAEAFF.

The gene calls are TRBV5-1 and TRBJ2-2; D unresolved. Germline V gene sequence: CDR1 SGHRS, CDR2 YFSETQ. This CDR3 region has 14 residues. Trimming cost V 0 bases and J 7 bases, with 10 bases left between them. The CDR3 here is CASSLAPLSGELFF. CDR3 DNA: TGCGCCAGCAGCTTGGCCCCGTTGAGCGGGGAGCTGTTTTTT.

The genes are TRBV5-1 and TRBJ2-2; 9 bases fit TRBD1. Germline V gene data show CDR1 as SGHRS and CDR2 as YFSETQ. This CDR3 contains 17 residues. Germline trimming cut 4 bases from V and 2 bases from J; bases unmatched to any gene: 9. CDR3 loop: CASSKDRGEENTGELFF. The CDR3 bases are TGCGCCAGCAGCAAGGACAGGGGAGAGGAAAACACCGGGGAGCTGTTTTTT.

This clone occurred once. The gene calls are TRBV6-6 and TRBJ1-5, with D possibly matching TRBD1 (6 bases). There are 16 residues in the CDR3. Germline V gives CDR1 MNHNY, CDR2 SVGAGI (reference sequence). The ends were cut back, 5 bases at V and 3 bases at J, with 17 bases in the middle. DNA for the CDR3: TGTGCCAGCAGTCCCGCCGGGACAAGGAACAATCAGCCCCAGCATTTT. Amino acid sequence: CASSPAGTRNNQPQHF.

CDR3 in amino acids: CASTRGSSGELFF. The CDR3 DNA reads as TGTGCCAGCACCAGGGGGTCTAGCGGGGAGCTGTTTTTT. The chain couples TRBV27 to TRBJ2-2; 7 bases are a match to TRBD1. From germline, CDR1 is MNHEY and CDR2 SMNVEV (reference sequence). The CDR3 totals 13 residues. Trimming removed 7 bases from V and 7 bases from J; junction bases left unmatched: 6.

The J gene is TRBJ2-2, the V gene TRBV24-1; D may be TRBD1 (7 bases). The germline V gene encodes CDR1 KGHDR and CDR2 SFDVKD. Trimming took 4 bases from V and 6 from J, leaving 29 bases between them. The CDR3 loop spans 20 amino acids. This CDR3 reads CATSDPGERRQGTGAGELFF. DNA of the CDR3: TGTGCCACCAGTGACCCTGGGGAGAGGCGACAGGGAACGGGGGCCGGGGAGCTGTTTTTT.

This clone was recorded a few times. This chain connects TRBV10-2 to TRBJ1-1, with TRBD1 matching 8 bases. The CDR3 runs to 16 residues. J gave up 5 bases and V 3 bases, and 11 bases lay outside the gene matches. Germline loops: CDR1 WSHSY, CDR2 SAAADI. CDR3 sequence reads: CASSDDRGPGTTEAFF. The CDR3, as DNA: TGCGCCAGCAGTGATGACAGGGGTCCTGGGACAACTGAAGCTTTCTTT.

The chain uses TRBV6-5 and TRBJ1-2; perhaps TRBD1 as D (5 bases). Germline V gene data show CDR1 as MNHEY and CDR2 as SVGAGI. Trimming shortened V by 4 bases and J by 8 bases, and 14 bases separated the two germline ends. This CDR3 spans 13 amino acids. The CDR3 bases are TGTGCCAGCAGTTCCCAGACGGGGGACGGCTACACCTTC. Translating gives CASSSQTGDGYTF.

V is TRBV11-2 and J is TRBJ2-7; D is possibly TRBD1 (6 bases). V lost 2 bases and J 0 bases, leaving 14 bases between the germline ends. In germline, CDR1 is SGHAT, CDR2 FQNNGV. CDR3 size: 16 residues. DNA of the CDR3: TGTGCCAGCAGCTTACAAGAGAGGACAGTCTCCTACGAGCAGTACTTC. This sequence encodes CASSLQERTVSYEQYF.

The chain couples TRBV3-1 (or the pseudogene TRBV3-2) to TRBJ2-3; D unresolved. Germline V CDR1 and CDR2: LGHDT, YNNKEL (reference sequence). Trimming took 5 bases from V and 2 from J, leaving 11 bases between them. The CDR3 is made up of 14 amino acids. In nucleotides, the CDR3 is TGTGCCAGCAGCACGGGTTTTTCCACAGATACGCAGTATTTT. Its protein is CASSTGFSTDTQYF.

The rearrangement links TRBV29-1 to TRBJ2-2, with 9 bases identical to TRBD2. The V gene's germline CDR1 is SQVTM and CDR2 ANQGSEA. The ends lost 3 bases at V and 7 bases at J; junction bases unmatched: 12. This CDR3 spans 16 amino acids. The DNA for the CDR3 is TGCAGCGTTGACTACTCAGGCGGGGGGGCCGACGGGGAGCTGTTTTTT. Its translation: CSVDYSGGGADGELFF.

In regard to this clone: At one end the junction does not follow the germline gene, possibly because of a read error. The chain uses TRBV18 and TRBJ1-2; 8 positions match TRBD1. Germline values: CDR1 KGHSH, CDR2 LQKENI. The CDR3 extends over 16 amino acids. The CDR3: CASSPQAAGGDSGYTF. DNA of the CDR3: TGTGCCAGCTCCCCACAGGCGGCAGGGGGCGATTCCGGCTACACCTTC. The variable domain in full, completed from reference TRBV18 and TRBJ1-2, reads NAGVMQNPRHLVRRRGQEARLRCSPMKGHSHVYWYRQLPEEGLKFMVYLQKENIIDESGMPKERFSAEFPKEGPSILRIQQVVRGDSAAYFCASSPQAAGGDSGYTFGSGTRLTVV.

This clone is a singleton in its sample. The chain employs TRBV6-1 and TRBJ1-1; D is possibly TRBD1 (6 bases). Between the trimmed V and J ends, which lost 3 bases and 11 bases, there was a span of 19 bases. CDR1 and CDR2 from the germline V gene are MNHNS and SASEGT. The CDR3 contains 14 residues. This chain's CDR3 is CASSEVTGSLVAFF. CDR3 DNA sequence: TGTGCCAGCAGTGAGGTTACAGGGTCTCTCGTGGCTTTCTTT.

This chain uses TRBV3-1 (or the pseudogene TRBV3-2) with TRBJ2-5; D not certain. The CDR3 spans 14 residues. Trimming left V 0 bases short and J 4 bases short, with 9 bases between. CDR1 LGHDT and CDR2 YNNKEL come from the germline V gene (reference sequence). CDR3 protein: CASSQDTGGETQYF. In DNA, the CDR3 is TGTGCCAGCAGCCAAGATACTGGCGGAGAGACCCAGTACTTC.

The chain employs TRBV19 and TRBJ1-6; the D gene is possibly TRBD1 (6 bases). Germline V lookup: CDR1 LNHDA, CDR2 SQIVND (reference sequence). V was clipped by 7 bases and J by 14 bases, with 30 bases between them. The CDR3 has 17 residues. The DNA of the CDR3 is TGTGCCAGTACCCCGGAGCGTAAAGGACAGATTGGGATCACCCTCCACTTT. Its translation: CASTPERKGQIGITLHF. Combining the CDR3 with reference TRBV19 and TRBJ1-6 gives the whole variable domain DGGITQSPKYLFRKEGQNVTLSCEQNLNHDAMYWYRQDPGQGLRLIYYSQIVNDFQKGDIAEGYSVSREKKESFPLTVTSAQKNPTAFYLCASTPERKGQIGITLHFGNGTRLTVT.

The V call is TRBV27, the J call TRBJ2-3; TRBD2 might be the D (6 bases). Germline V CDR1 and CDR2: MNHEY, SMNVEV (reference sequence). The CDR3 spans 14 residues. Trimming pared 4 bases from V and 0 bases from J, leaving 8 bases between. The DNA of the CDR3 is TGTGCCAGCAGTTCGGGACTGAGCACAGATACGCAGTATTTT. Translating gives CASSSGLSTDTQYF.

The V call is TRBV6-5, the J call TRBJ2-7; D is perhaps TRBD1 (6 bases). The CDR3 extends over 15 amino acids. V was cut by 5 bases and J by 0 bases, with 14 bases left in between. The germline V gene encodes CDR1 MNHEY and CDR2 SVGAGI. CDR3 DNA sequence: TGTGCCAGCAGTCGCACAGGGTCTCGCTCCTACGAGCAGTACTTC. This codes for CASSRTGSRSYEQYF.

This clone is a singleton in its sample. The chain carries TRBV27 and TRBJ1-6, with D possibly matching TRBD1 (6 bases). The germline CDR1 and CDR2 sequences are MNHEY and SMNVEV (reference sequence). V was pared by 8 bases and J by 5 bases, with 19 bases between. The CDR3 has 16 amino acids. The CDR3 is CASRLERAGDNSPLHF. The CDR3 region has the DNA TGTGCCAGCCGCTTAGAGAGGGCAGGGGATAATTCACCCCTCCACTTT.

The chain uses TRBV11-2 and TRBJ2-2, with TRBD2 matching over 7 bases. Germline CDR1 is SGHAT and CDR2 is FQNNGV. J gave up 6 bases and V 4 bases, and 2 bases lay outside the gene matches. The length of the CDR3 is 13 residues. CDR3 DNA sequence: TGTGCCAGCAGCTATGGGGGGGCCGGGGAGCTGTTTTTT. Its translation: CASSYGGAGELFF.